The 30 T cell receptor beta chains below were found in one sample sequenced in a study of T-cell memory formation after mild COVID-19. TCRdb used MiXCR to reprocess the 5' RACE reads, holding one entry per CDR3 protein. The table lists approximately 570,000 distinct CDR3 sequences, under 20% of them singletons, with around 12% in the top ten. Material: PBMCs or a T cell subset sorted from them (not recorded which). The receptors derive from an adult woman who had mild COVID-19 (a few samples of this study predate the infection). Cell type and time point are not known.

This clonotype turned up a few times. The CDR3 protein is CASSSGTDSYEQYF. The CDR3 DNA is TGTGCCAGCAGTTCCGGGACAGACTCCTACGAGCAGTACTTC. The chain uses TRBV2 and TRBJ2-7, with 7 bases lining up with TRBD1. The J segment lost 0 bases and the V segment lost 5 bases, leaving 4 bases of the junction unmatched. This CDR3 spans 14 amino acids. Germline CDR1 SNHLY, CDR2 FYNNEI. The variable domain in full, with the rest retrieved from reference TRBV2 and TRBJ2-7, is EPEVTQTPSHQVTQMGQEVILRCVPISNHLYFYWYRQILGQKVEFLVSFYNNEISEKSEIFDDQFSVERPDGSNFTLKIRSTKLEDSAMYFCASSSGTDSYEQYFGPGTRLTVT.

The rearrangement links TRBV24-1 to TRBJ2-7; D is undetermined. Germline V gene data show CDR1 as KGHDR and CDR2 as SFDVKD. Trimming left V 8 bases short and J 0 bases short, with 13 bases between. CDR3 size: 14 residues. DNA for the CDR3: TGTGCCACCATCCCCCCTTTAGTCTCCTACGAGCAGTACTTC. This encodes CATIPPLVSYEQYF.

V usage is TRBV7-9 and J usage is TRBJ1-5; no reliable D call. The V gene's germline CDR1 is SEHNR and CDR2 FQNEAQ (reference sequence). Trimming cost V 4 bases and J 4 bases, with 5 bases left between them. There are 12 residues in the CDR3. CDR3 sequence: CASSYENQPQHF. The CDR3 DNA is TGTGCCAGCAGCTACGAGAATCAGCCCCAGCATTTT.

This clonotype was detected a few times. The chain carries TRBV13 and TRBJ2-1, with a tentative D call TRBD1 (6 bases). This CDR3 is 13 amino acids long. V lost 11 bases to trimming and J lost 5 bases, with 16 bases between them. Per the germline V gene, CDR1 is PRHDT and CDR2 is FYEKMQ (reference sequence). The DNA of the CDR3 is TGTGCCTCAGGACAGAGGCCACACAATGAGCAGTTCTTC. Encoded protein: CASGQRPHNEQFF.

Only a few counts were recorded for this clonotype. The chain recombines TRBV4-1 with TRBJ2-5, with unresolved D. The germline V and J ends were trimmed by 1 base and 2 bases, with 5 bases remaining between them. CDR3 size: 13 residues. CDR1 and CDR2 from the germline V gene are MGHRA and YSYEKL. CDR3 in amino acids: CASSQALQETQYF. CDR3 nucleotide sequence: TGCGCCAGCAGCCAAGCTCTACAAGAGACCCAGTACTTC.

This clonotype was seen more than once but under ten times. V is TRBV3-1 and J is TRBJ2-7, with 12 positions matching TRBD1. V lost 5 bases, J lost 2 bases, and 13 bases stayed unmatched. The CDR3 extends over 18 amino acids. From germline, CDR1 is LGHDT and CDR2 YNNKEL (reference sequence). The CDR3 is CASSLPGQGAKGPYEQYF. The CDR3, as DNA: TGTGCCAGCAGCTTACCGGGACAGGGGGCAAAAGGCCCCTACGAGCAGTACTTC.

This chain uses TRBV20-1 with TRBJ1-1, with D unclear. The CDR3 runs to 14 residues. V lost 6 bases and J lost 4, with 18 bases in between. Germline assignment: CDR1 DFQATT and CDR2 SNEGSKA (reference sequence). The CDR3 region is CSAPDRGFGTEAFF. In nucleotides, the CDR3 is TGCAGTGCCCCCGATCGGGGATTCGGCACTGAAGCTTTCTTT.

The table lists this clonotype with a few counts. The V call is TRBV7-2, the J call TRBJ2-7; D might be TRBD1 or TRBD2, each matching 5 bases. CDR1 and CDR2 from the germline V gene are SGHTA and FQGNSA. This CDR3 spans 15 amino acids. The ends were cut back, 2 bases at V and 1 base at J, with 12 bases in the middle. CDR3 region: CASSLSGSRSYEQYF. CDR3 coding DNA: TGTGCCAGCAGCTTATCAGGGAGCCGTTCCTACGAGCAGTACTTC.

This chain joins TRBV29-1 and TRBJ2-7; D uncertain. Between the trimmed V and J ends, which lost 6 bases and 2 bases, there was a span of 11 bases. CDR3 length equals 12 residues. CDR1 is SQVTM and CDR2 is ANQGSEA in the germline V gene. The CDR3 DNA reads as TGCAGCGTCGCGGATGTTACCTACGAGCAGTACTTC. It encodes CSVADVTYEQYF.

This clonotype was seen more than once but under ten times. The V call is TRBV19, the J call TRBJ1-2; a possible D gene is TRBD1 (6 bases). Germline lookup yields CDR1 LNHDA and CDR2 SQIVND (reference sequence). V was shortened by 5 bases and J by 8 bases, with 15 bases between the two germline ends. The CDR3 spans 13 residues. CDR3: CASSDTGLRGYTF. The CDR3 bases are TGTGCCAGTAGTGATACAGGGCTTCGCGGCTACACCTTC.

CDR3 sequence reads: CASRQHPGGTGANVLTF. DNA for the CDR3: TGTGCCAGCAGACAACACCCAGGGGGGACTGGGGCCAACGTCCTGACTTTC. The gene calls are TRBV6-5 and TRBJ2-6, with D perhaps TRBD1 (7 bases). Germline CDR1 and CDR2: MNHEY and SVGAGI. The V and J ends lost 6 bases and 2 bases respectively, with 17 bases between them. The CDR3 is 17 amino acids.

The rearrangement joins TRBV30 to TRBJ1-5; D remains ambiguous. Trimming took off 0 bases at V and 5 bases at J, with 8 bases between the two ends. The CDR3 consists of 13 residues. Germline V gene sequence: CDR1 GTSNPN, CDR2 SVGIG (reference sequence). The CDR3 sequence: CAWSVARDQPQHF. The CDR3 nucleotides read TGTGCCTGGAGTGTAGCCCGCGATCAGCCCCAGCATTTT.

V and J are TRBV12-3 or TRBV12-4 and TRBJ1-1; no definite D call. V gave up 9 bases and J gave up 1 base, with 15 bases separating them. This CDR3 is 14 amino acids long. The CDR3 protein is CASTKERENTEAFF. CDR3 nucleotides: TGTGCCAGTACAAAGGAAAGAGAGAACACTGAAGCTTTCTTT.

The rearrangement joins TRBV20-1 to TRBJ2-3; no clear D gene. Trimming took off 7 bases at V and 2 bases at J, with 7 bases between the two ends. The germline V gene has CDR1 DFQATT and CDR2 SNEGSKA (reference sequence). The CDR3 consists of 11 residues. The CDR3 nucleotides are TGCAGTGGACTGCTCACAGATACGCAGTATTTT. Protein product: CSGLLTDTQYF.

This clonotype was detected a few times. This chain links TRBV6-5 with TRBJ1-4; 10 bases line up with TRBD1. Germline-derived CDR1 and CDR2 are MNHEY and SVGAGI. The CDR3 contains 15 residues. The J segment lost 8 bases and the V segment lost 6 bases, leaving 9 bases of the junction unmatched. The CDR3 reads CASRHLGTGDEKLFF. The CDR3 DNA follows: TGTGCCAGCAGACACTTGGGGACAGGGGACGAAAAACTGTTTTTT.

The rearrangement joins TRBV6-2 or TRBV6-3 to TRBJ1-4; D may be TRBD1 (5 bases). CDR1 and CDR2 from the germline V gene are MNHEY and SVGEGT. The CDR3 is made up of 15 amino acids. Trimming stripped 0 bases from V and 7 bases from J, with 12 bases between. The CDR3 nucleotides read TGTGCCAGCAGTTACTCCGCAGGGCTCCGTGAAAAACTGTTTTTT. Its protein is CASSYSAGLREKLFF.

This clonotype was found a few times. This chain connects TRBV12-3 or TRBV12-4 to TRBJ2-3, with TRBD2 matching over 8 bases. Trimming at V came to 0 bases and at J to 5 bases, leaving 7 bases not matched to a gene. CDR3 size: 16 residues. The CDR3 bases are TGTGCCAGCAGTTTAGCGCTCGGGGGGGGACGAGATACGCAGTATTTT. Its protein product is CASSLALGGGRDTQYF.

V and J are TRBV20-1 and TRBJ1-4, with 10 bases matching TRBD1. Germline CDR1 reads DFQATT; CDR2 reads SNEGSKA (reference sequence). This CDR3 comprises 14 residues. V shed 5 bases, J shed 11 bases, and the junction held 11 bases outside the gene matches. The CDR3 loop is CSAPRQGADGKLFF. The CDR3 DNA reads TGCAGTGCTCCAAGACAGGGGGCAGATGGGAAACTGTTTTTT.

V and J are TRBV6-7 and TRBJ2-7; D is undetermined. TRBV6-7 is an open reading frame whose function is uncertain. The CDR3 is 17 residues long. V was trimmed by 6 bases and J by 0 bases, leaving 21 bases between them. Written as DNA, the CDR3 is TGTGCCAGCAGCCTCCAGAGGAAGGGTGAGAGCTCCTACGAGCAGTACTTC. It translates to CASSLQRKGESSYEQYF.

The chain links TRBV7-2 to TRBJ2-5; D call uncertain. V lost 8 bases to trimming and J lost 3 bases, with 16 bases between them. The CDR3 has 14 amino acids. Germline V CDR1 and CDR2: SGHTA, FQGNSA. The CDR3: CASPSSTYKETQYF. CDR3 bases: TGTGCCAGCCCCTCATCGACGTACAAAGAGACCCAGTACTTC.

This chain uses TRBV20-1 with TRBJ2-7; a weak D match, TRBD1 (6 bases). The CDR3 loop spans 16 amino acids. The germline V gene has CDR1 DFQATT and CDR2 SNEGSKA (reference sequence). Deletions cut 5 bases from V and 4 bases from J, with 24 bases between. The CDR3 protein is CSAYTGHGLSGYEQYF. The CDR3 bases are TGCAGTGCTTACACGGGACACGGACTCTCGGGGTACGAGCAGTACTTC.

V is TRBV7-2 and J is TRBJ2-1; no firm D call. Germline assignment: CDR1 SGHTA and CDR2 FQGNSA. This CDR3 region has 14 residues. V gave up 2 bases and J gave up 8 bases, with 13 bases separating them. As DNA, the CDR3 is TGTGCCAGCAGCTTAACCCCGGCGCCCGATGAGCAGTTCTTC. Residues: CASSLTPAPDEQFF.

This clonotype was counted ten times or more. This chain connects TRBV5-1 to TRBJ1-2; 7 bases match TRBD1. V gave up 4 bases and J gave up 3 bases; unmatched junction bases: 6. Germline loops: CDR1 SGHRS, CDR2 YFSETQ. CDR3 length equals 14 residues. The CDR3 sequence is CASSTVQGDYGYTF. The CDR3 region has the DNA TGCGCCAGCAGCACCGTCCAGGGGGACTATGGCTACACCTTC.

The chain has TRBV5-5 and TRBJ2-5; D not resolved. Germline CDR1 SGHKS, CDR2 YYEKEE (reference sequence). V lost 3 bases and J lost 2, with 11 bases in between. The CDR3 runs to 14 residues. The chain's CDR3 is CASSSTSLQETQYF. The DNA of the CDR3 is TGTGCCAGCAGCTCGACTTCCTTACAAGAGACCCAGTACTTC.

This clonotype was picked up many times. The chain recombines TRBV6-1 with TRBJ1-5, with a possible D match to TRBD1 (6 bases). From germline, CDR1 is MNHNS and CDR2 SASEGT. The CDR3 contains 12 residues. Trimming shortened V by 6 bases and J by 5 bases, and 8 bases separated the two germline ends. The CDR3 is CASSHRDQPQHF. As DNA, the CDR3 is TGTGCCAGCAGCCACAGGGATCAGCCCCAGCATTTT.

This chain uses TRBV7-2 with TRBJ2-3, with D uncertain. Trimming cost V 9 bases and J 1 base, with 14 bases left between them. CDR1 is SGHTA, CDR2 FQGNSA, per germline. The CDR3 sequence is 14 residues long. In nucleotides, the CDR3 is TGTGCCAGTACCAAGGGCCCCCGCACAGATACGCAGTATTTT. Amino acids: CASTKGPRTDTQYF.

This clonotype was found a few times. V gene TRBV5-4 combines with J gene TRBJ2-7; a possible D gene is TRBD1 (5 bases). Germline V lookup: CDR1 SGHNT, CDR2 YYREEE (reference sequence). This CDR3 has 15 residues. V lost 0 bases and J lost 3, with 13 bases in between. The CDR3 sequence is CASSLGQGGFYEQYF. CDR3 DNA sequence: TGTGCCAGCAGCTTGGGTCAGGGTGGTTTCTACGAGCAGTACTTC.

The sample holds a few counts of this clonotype. The chain uses TRBV7-9 and TRBJ2-5; the D gene is possibly TRBD1 (5 bases). V lost 1 base and J 4 bases, leaving 10 bases between the germline ends. Looked up from germline, CDR1 is SEHNR and CDR2 is FQNEAQ (reference sequence). CDR3 length: 14 residues. CDR3: CASSLGTTLETQYF. The DNA for the CDR3 is TGTGCCAGCAGCTTAGGGACAACTTTAGAGACCCAGTACTTC.

CDR3 amino acids: CASSPGLEGPGNTIYF. CDR3 sequence (DNA): TGTGCCAGCAGTCCGGGACTCGAGGGGCCTGGAAACACCATATATTTT. The chain recombines TRBV28 with TRBJ1-3; TRBD1 might be the D (5 bases). The germline CDR1 and CDR2 sequences are MDHEN and SYDVKM. The V gene lost 5 bases and the J gene lost 2 bases, with 16 bases spanning the gap. The CDR3 runs 16 residues.

The rearrangement links TRBV3-1 to TRBJ1-1, with a possible D match to TRBD1 (5 bases). The CDR3 has 15 residues. Looked up from germline, CDR1 is LGHDT and CDR2 is YNNKEL (reference sequence). Trimming removed 0 bases from V and 2 bases from J, with 10 bases in between. The CDR3 sequence: CASSQERRTNTEAFF. The CDR3, as DNA: TGTGCCAGCAGCCAAGAGAGAAGGACAAACACTGAAGCTTTCTTT.